This T cell receptor beta chain was sequenced for a study of shared clonotypes between healthy human individuals. Background on the study: Donors, aged 18 to 49, were two women and a few men. Study-wide results and caveats: Larger estimated richness was generally recorded for naive subsets relative to memory subsets.

The germline V gene encodes CDR1 SGHRS and CDR2 YFSETQ. V lost 2 bases, J lost 3 bases, and 4 bases stayed unmatched. CDR3 length equals 14 residues. Notes on this clone: What it binds is not known.

Partitioning of CD4+ cells yielded a CD45RA+ naive subset and a CD45RA-negative memory subset. Assay: immunoSEQ multiplex PCR; the TCRdb copy retains only in-frame clones and omits some. The sample yields some 580,000 clones, around 97% seen once. This chain connects TRBV5-1 to TRBJ2-7; 8 bases agree with TRBD2. This receptor was identified in a woman in her 30s in good health. Sequences were obtained from naive CD4+ T cells sorted from blood. Noted subset: CD45RA+ positively selected. CDR3 nucleotide sequence: TGCGCCAGCAGCTTCCGGGAGGGCGGCTACGAGCAGTACTTC. This gives the protein CASSFREGGYEQYF.